The rows below give T cell receptor beta chains drawn from one sample of a study of blood T cell repertoires in COVID-19. Only in-frame clones appear in the TCRdb table, and some are missing; sequencing was by immunoSEQ multiplex PCR. The sample consists of some 13,000 clones, 84% of them appearing once. Sequenced sample: peripheral blood. The receptors were gathered from a man aged 50 to 59 with active COVID-19. CDR3s include the opening cysteine and the closing phenylalanine or tryptophan. D genes are given only for firm matches. Only part of the rows carry a size: once, few, many, or a class if the clone is expanded.

J	D	size	V	CDR3	DNA
TRBJ2-1	TRBD2	.	TRBV28	CASSRRTGLTSGIFNEQFF	TGTGCCAGCAGTCGACGGACAGGGCTAACTAGCGGGATTTTTAATGAGCAGTTCTTC
TRBJ1-5	TRBD1	.	TRBV19	CASSTGGLQPQHF	TGTGCCAGTAGTACAGGGGGCTTACAGCCCCAGCATTTT
TRBJ1-5	.	.	TRBV28	CASSLSGGGQPQHF	TGTGCCAGCAGTTTATCTGGGGGCGGGCAGCCCCAGCATTTT
TRBJ2-1	TRBD2	.	TRBV7-6	CASSLVQRENNEQFF	TGTGCCAGCAGCTTAGTCCAGCGGGAGAATAATGAGCAGTTCTTC
TRBJ2-2	TRBD1	.	TRBV14	CASSQEPGGTGELFF	TGTGCCAGCAGCCAAGAGCCAGGGGGCACCGGGGAGCTGTTTTTT
TRBJ2-1	.	.	TRBV3-1/TRBV3-2	CASSQFAGSEYNEQFF	TGTGCCAGCAGCCAGTTTGCCGGGTCAGAATACAATGAGCAGTTCTTC
TRBJ1-5	TRBD1	.	TRBV19	CASSVGQHQHF	TGTGCCAGTAGTGTGGGACAGCACCAGCATTTT
TRBJ2-3	TRBD2	.	TRBV27	CASSLLPPLAGDADTQYF	TGTGCCAGCAGTTTACTCCCCCCACTAGCGGGAGATGCAGATACGCAGTATTTT
TRBJ2-1	TRBD2	.	TRBV3-1/TRBV3-2	CASSQDLLGLAGNNEQFF	TGTGCCAGCAGCCAAGATCTTCTCGGGCTAGCGGGAAACAATGAGCAGTTCTTC
TRBJ2-4	.	.	TRBV6-6	CASTLAFSAAKNIQYF	TGTGCCAGCACCCTAGCGTTCAGTGCGGCCAAAAACATTCAGTACTTC
TRBJ1-5	.	.	TRBV19	CASSMSEYSNQPQHF	TGTGCCAGTAGTATGTCTGAGTATAGCAATCAGCCCCAGCATTTT
TRBJ2-7	TRBD1	.	TRBV27	CASSRTGGGGYEQYF	TGTGCCAGCAGTAGGACAGGGGGAGGAGGCTACGAGCAGTACTTC
TRBJ2-1	.	.	TRBV2	CASSAEGSSYNEQFF	TGTGCCAGCAGTGCGGAGGGTAGCTCCTACAATGAGCAGTTCTTC
TRBJ2-1	TRBD2	.	TRBV5-1	CASSLSQTSGYNEQFF	TGCGCCAGCAGCTTGTCCCAGACTAGCGGCTACAATGAGCAGTTCTTC
TRBJ2-7	.	.	TRBV11-3	CASSLGRGTYEQYF	TGTGCCAGCAGCTTAGGGCGGGGAACCTACGAGCAGTACTTC
TRBJ2-7	TRBD1	.	TRBV10-3	CATDFGTGGTYEQYF	TGTGCCACCGATTTCGGGACAGGGGGTACCTACGAGCAGTACTTC
TRBJ2-1	.	.	TRBV29-1	CSVDRRNSYNEQFF	TGCAGCGTTGACCGTAGAAACTCCTACAATGAGCAGTTCTTC
TRBJ1-4	TRBD1	.	TRBV28	CASSLPGTGLPEKLFF	TGTGCCAGCAGTTTGCCTGGGACAGGGCTTCCTGAAAAACTGTTTTTT
TRBJ2-1	TRBD1	.	TRBV6-5	CASRDRDSGYNEQFF	TGTGCCAGCAGGGATCGGGACAGTGGGTACAATGAGCAGTTCTTC
TRBJ2-1	.	.	TRBV5-6	CASSPGARHEQFF	TGTGCCAGCAGCCCAGGGGCCCGGCATGAGCAGTTCTTC
TRBJ2-5	TRBD1	.	TRBV6-2/TRBV6-3	CASSWDRRTGTQYF	TGTGCCAGCAGTTGGGACAGGCGTACGGGGACCCAGTACTTC
TRBJ2-7	TRBD1	.	TRBV30	CAWSLGTGNYEQYF	TGTGCCTGGAGTCTCGGGACAGGGAACTACGAGCAGTACTTC
TRBJ2-1	.	once	TRBV4-1	CASTPTLFRGTYNEQFF	TGCGCCAGCACCCCGACTCTTTTCAGGGGAACCTACAATGAGCAGTTCTTC
TRBJ2-1	.	few	TRBV2	CASSEALEGLGNEQFF	TGTGCCAGCAGTGAAGCGCTTGAGGGATTGGGAAATGAGCAGTTCTTC
TRBJ2-5	.	.	TRBV3-1/TRBV3-2	CASSQDLEFTQYF	TGTGCCAGCAGCCAAGATCTCGAGTTTACCCAGTACTTC
TRBJ1-2	.	few	TRBV4-1	CASSQEGWQASNYGYTF	TGCGCCAGCAGCCAAGAAGGTTGGCAGGCGTCTAACTATGGCTACACCTTC
TRBJ1-5	.	.	TRBV25-1	CASSDVGNQPQHF	TGTGCCAGCAGTGACGTAGGCAATCAGCCCCAGCATTTT
TRBJ2-2	TRBD2	.	TRBV7-9	CASSPGTSDNTGELFF	TGTGCCAGCAGCCCAGGGACTAGCGACAACACCGGGGAGCTGTTTTTT
TRBJ2-1	.	.	TRBV28	CASSSYDSPNEQFF	TGTGCCAGCAGTTCCTATGACAGTCCCAATGAGCAGTTCTTC
TRBJ2-1	.	once	TRBV9	CASSAPISGYYNEQFF	TGTGCCAGCAGCGCCCCCATAAGCGGCTATTACAATGAGCAGTTCTTC
TRBJ2-7	.	.	TRBV15	CATSRDMTERYEQYF	TGTGCCACCAGCAGAGATATGACAGAACGCTACGAGCAGTACTTC
TRBJ2-7	.	few	TRBV5-4	CASSLSGTFYEQYF	TGTGCCAGCAGCTTGTCCGGGACATTCTACGAGCAGTACTTC
TRBJ2-7	.	.	TRBV21-1	CASSKEVVSGYEQYF	TGTGCCAGCAGCAAAGAAGTGGTATCGGGGTACGAGCAGTACTTC
TRBJ2-1	TRBD2	.	TRBV9	CASSVAGAGGYDEQFF	TGTGCCAGCAGCGTAGCTGGAGCGGGAGGTTACGATGAGCAGTTCTTC
TRBJ2-7	TRBD1	.	TRBV27	CASSLTGFRVEQYF	TGTGCCAGCAGTTTGACAGGGTTTCGGGTCGAGCAGTACTTC
TRBJ2-1	TRBD2	.	TRBV9	CASSVESSGYNEQFF	TGTGCCAGCAGCGTAGAGTCTAGCGGATACAATGAGCAGTTCTTC
TRBJ1-1	.	.	TRBV29-1	CSAAGGNTEAFF	TGCAGCGCCGCCGGGGGGAACACTGAAGCTTTCTTT
TRBJ2-1	TRBD2	.	TRBV27	CASSPSSGNRYNEQFF	TGTGCCAGCAGTCCGTCTAGCGGGAACAGGTACAATGAGCAGTTCTTC
TRBJ2-2	TRBD2	.	TRBV5-6	CASSLVRLAGGELFF	TGTGCCAGCAGCTTGGTTCGACTAGCGGGCGGGGAGCTGTTTTTT
TRBJ1-2	.	.	TRBV3-1/TRBV3-2	CASSLRQSTYGYTF	TGTGCCAGCAGCCTCCGACAGAGTACTTATGGCTACACCTTC
TRBJ2-1	TRBD1	.	TRBV15	CATSSVGTGIFHEQFF	TGTGCCACCAGCAGTGTTGGGACAGGGATTTTCCATGAGCAGTTCTTC
TRBJ2-7	.	.	TRBV11-3	CASSLVPSYEQYF	TGTGCCAGCAGCTTAGTTCCCAGCTACGAGCAGTACTTC
TRBJ2-3	TRBD2	.	TRBV4-1	CASSQQERETDTQYF	TGCGCCAGCAGCCAGCAGGAGCGGGAGACAGATACGCAGTATTTT
TRBJ2-1	.	.	TRBV6-1	CASSKQVAYNEQFF	TGTGCCAGCAGCAAACAGGTCGCCTACAATGAGCAGTTCTTC
TRBJ1-4	.	.	TRBV5-4	CASSLEAGGEKLFF	TGTGCCAGCAGCTTGGAGGCGGGAGGAGAAAAACTGTTTTTT
TRBJ2-1	.	.	TRBV18	CASSPRAAGWSGSYNEQFF	TGTGCCAGCTCACCACGGGCAGCGGGCTGGAGCGGCTCCTACAATGAGCAGTTCTTC
TRBJ1-5	TRBD1	.	TRBV2	CASSSNRGSNQPQHF	TGTGCCAGCAGTTCAAACAGGGGTAGCAATCAGCCCCAGCATTTT
TRBJ2-1	TRBD2	once	TRBV30	CAWGVSGRAERNEQFF	TGTGCCTGGGGGGTCTCCGGGAGGGCCGAGAGAAATGAGCAGTTCTTC
TRBJ2-7	.	.	TRBV18	CASSPRGPSYEQYF	TGTGCCAGCTCACCCAGGGGCCCATCCTACGAGCAGTACTTC